The TCR beta chain described here comes from a study of blood T cell repertoires in COVID-19. The CDR3 is 11 amino acids. V lost 1 base and J lost 4, with 5 bases in between. CDR1 and CDR2 (germline): GTSNPN, SVGIG (reference sequence). In the authors' workflow: For nucleated cells, counts were estimated from reference gene primer amplification. The data were produced by immunoSEQ multiplex PCR, yet TCRdb's version contains in-frame clones alone and is incomplete. The V and J calls and the clone size are those of that table, but D and trimming were determined from the DNA. This table holds more than 200,000 clones, approximately 86% found once. This clone was detected once.

The TCR was taken from a woman between 55 and 75 years old with COVID-19, enrolled during active disease. The gene calls are TRBV30 and TRBJ2-7; D remains unclear. Material for sequencing was peripheral blood. The CDR3 loop reads CAWSAQYEQYF. The CDR3 bases are TGTGCCTGGAGTGCCCAATACGAGCAGTACTTC.